This TCR beta chain derives from a study of blood T cell repertoires in COVID-19. Study in general: In each case, the material was cDNA or gDNA derived from T cells, B-cell-depleted T cells, or PBMCs.

The method was immunoSEQ multiplex PCR; TCRdb's version includes in-frame clones alone and lacks a portion of them. The sample shows about 210,000 clones, 70% to 90% of them seen only once. Trimming removed 5 bases from V and 10 bases from J, with 9 bases in between. Germline CDR1 MNHEY, CDR2 SVGEGT. The CDR3 consists of 11 residues. What was sequenced was peripheral blood. J is TRBJ2-4 and V is TRBV6-2 or TRBV6-3, with D tentatively TRBD1 (6 bases). This receptor was taken from a woman in her seventies with COVID-19, enrolled during active disease. In nucleotides, the CDR3 is TGTGCCAGCAGTCAGGGGAGTATTCAGTACTTC. It specifies CASSQGSIQYF.